One sample yielded the 25 T cell receptor beta chains listed below, sequenced in a study of shared clonotypes between healthy human individuals. The protocol was immunoSEQ multiplex PCR, while the TCRdb copy is restricted to in-frame clones and leaves out a portion. This table holds over 1.4 million clones, about 96% found once. The sequenced sample was naive CD4+ T cells sorted from blood. Subset meaning: CD45RA+ positively selected. These receptors originate from a man younger than 40 in good health.

The chain has TRBV19 and TRBJ1-1; D perhaps matches TRBD1 (6 bases). The CDR3 contains 15 residues. Per the germline V gene, CDR1 is LNHDA and CDR2 is SQIVND (reference sequence). The V end was cut by 3 bases, the J end by 1 base, with 12 bases between. The CDR3 here is CASSMADRRNTEAFF. CDR3 in DNA: TGTGCCAGTAGTATGGCCGACAGGCGGAACACTGAAGCTTTCTTT.

This chain uses TRBV7-9 with TRBJ2-6; D may be TRBD2 (5 bases). CDR3 length: 16 residues. Germline V CDR1 and CDR2: SEHNR, FQNEAQ (reference sequence). Trimming removed 2 bases at V and 4 bases at J, with 12 bases between. CDR3 region: CASSLRGMRGANVLTF. CDR3 sequence (DNA): TGTGCCAGCAGCTTAAGAGGGATGAGAGGGGCCAACGTCCTGACTTTC. Based on the CDR3 plus reference TRBV7-9 and TRBJ2-6, the full variable domain is DTGVSQNPRHKITKRGQNVTFRCDPISEHNRLYWYRQTLGQGPEFLTYFQNEAQLEKSRLLSDRFSAERPKGSFSTLEIQRTEQGDSAMYLCASSLRGMRGANVLTFGAGSRLTVL.

The chain is built from TRBV28 and TRBJ2-3; 7 bases are a match to TRBD2. After removal of 4 bases from V and 0 bases from J, the junction contained 13 bases not matched to a gene. Germline CDR1 reads MDHEN; CDR2 reads SYDVKM. The CDR3 totals 18 residues. Here the CDR3 reads CASSSPSGVGKSTDTQYF. The CDR3 region has the DNA TGTGCCAGCAGTTCTCCTAGCGGTGTCGGAAAGAGCACAGATACGCAGTATTTT. Full variable domain (outside the CDR3, taken from reference TRBV28 and TRBJ2-3): DVKVTQSSRYLVKRTGEKVFLECVQDMDHENMFWYRQDPGLGLRLIYFSYDVKMKEKGDIPEGYSVSREKKERFSLILESASTNQTSMYLCASSSPSGVGKSTDTQYFGPGTRLTVL.

The chain joins TRBV5-4 to TRBJ2-5, with 7 positions matching TRBD2. Germline-derived CDR1 and CDR2 are SGHNT and YYREEE (reference sequence). The V and J ends lost 4 bases and 1 base, in that order; junction bases with no gene match: 4. CDR3 length equals 14 residues. The CDR3, as DNA: TGTGCCAGCAGCACCCCTAGCGGCCAAGAGACCCAGTACTTC. It is translated as CASSTPSGQETQYF.

The CDR3 coding sequence is TGTGCCAGCAGCTTGCGCGGGCCCACTGAAGCTTTCTTT. It is translated as CASSLRGPTEAFF. The rearrangement uses TRBV5-6 and TRBJ1-1; no clear D gene. Deletions cut 1 base from V and 4 bases from J, with 8 bases between. The CDR3 has 13 residues. In germline, CDR1 is SGHDT, CDR2 YYEEEE.

The rearrangement uses TRBV10-3 and TRBJ1-1; tentative D call: TRBD1 (5 bases). CDR3 size: 12 residues. Per the germline V gene, CDR1 is ENHRY and CDR2 is SYGVKD. Deletions cut 10 bases from V and 4 bases from J, with 13 bases between. This CDR3 is CATESGGTEAFF. The CDR3 nucleotides read TGTGCCACCGAGTCGGGGGGCACTGAAGCTTTCTTT.

Notes on this clone: Sequence at one end of the junction differs from germline and may be a read error. The CDR3 reads CASSISDGPAGGNEQFF. Here the CDR3 DNA reads TGTGCCAGCAGTATATCCGACGGCCCTGCGGGGGGGAATGAGCAGTTCTTC. The rearrangement joins TRBV27 to TRBJ2-1; 9 bases align to TRBD2. CDR1 and CDR2 from the germline V gene are MNHEY and SMNVEV (reference sequence). The CDR3 consists of 17 residues.

V usage is TRBV6-6 and J usage is TRBJ2-1; D gene uncertain. There are 14 residues in the CDR3. Per germline, CDR1 MNHNY and CDR2 SVGAGI (reference sequence). Trimming stripped 2 bases from V and 4 bases from J, with 9 bases between. The chain's CDR3 is CASSYIDYYNEQFF. DNA of the CDR3: TGTGCCAGCAGTTACATCGATTATTACAATGAGCAGTTCTTC.

The V and J genes are TRBV9 and TRBJ2-5; D is perhaps TRBD2 (6 bases). CDR3 length equals 15 residues. V was pared by 2 bases and J by 5 bases, with 16 bases between. In germline, CDR1 is SGDLS, CDR2 YYNGEE. The CDR3 region has the DNA TGTGCCAGCAGCGTTCGGGGGAGCCCCTCCGAGACCCAGTACTTC. Residues: CASSVRGSPSETQYF. Full variable domain (missing parts from reference TRBV9 and TRBJ2-5): DSGVTQTPKHLITATGQRVTLRCSPRSGDLSVYWYQQSLDQGLQFLIQYYNGEERAKGNILERFSAQQFPDLHSELNLSSLELGDSALYFCASSVRGSPSETQYFGPGTRLLVL.

V and J are TRBV10-1 and TRBJ2-1; 10 nucleotides agree with TRBD1. The CDR3 sequence is 17 residues long. With 1 base clipped from V and 7 bases from J, the junction kept 10 bases outside the gene matches. The V gene's germline CDR1 is WNHNN and CDR2 SYGVQD (reference sequence). For the CDR3, the DNA is TGCGCCAGCAGTGAGTATCCGGGACAGGGGTACAGGAATGAGCAGTTCTTC. Its translation is CASSEYPGQGYRNEQFF.

The rearrangement joins TRBV7-9 to TRBJ1-3; D is possibly TRBD1 (5 bases). The CDR3 covers 15 residues. Germline V lookup: CDR1 SEHNR, CDR2 FQNEAQ (reference sequence). Trimming cost V 5 bases and J 2 bases, with 13 bases left between them. CDR3 amino acids: CASSLGASAGNTIYF. The CDR3 coding sequence is TGTGCCAGCAGCCTCGGGGCTTCGGCTGGAAACACCATATATTTT.

This sequence joins TRBV25-1 and TRBJ1-4; 8 nucleotides line up with TRBD1. The CDR3 extends over 14 amino acids. Looked up from germline, CDR1 is MGHDK and CDR2 is SYGVNS. V was clipped by 6 bases and J by 7 bases; unmatched bases: 7. The CDR3 bases are TGTGCCAGCAGGCCACAGGGGGGGAGTGAAAAACTGTTTTTT. Its protein product is CASRPQGGSEKLFF.

The genes are TRBV4-3 and TRBJ2-7; a weak D match, TRBD2 (5 bases). CDR3 size: 15 residues. From germline, CDR1 is LGHNA and CDR2 YSLEER. V shed 0 bases and J shed 7 bases, with 16 bases lying between them. The CDR3 protein is CASSQEGGRAREQYF. CDR3 in DNA: TGCGCCAGCAGCCAAGAAGGCGGGCGAGCTCGGGAGCAGTACTTC.

The chain carries TRBV6-5 and TRBJ2-1, with 7 bases lining up with TRBD1. Germline CDR1 is MNHEY and CDR2 is SVGAGI. CDR3 length equals 13 residues. V was pared by 6 bases and J by 14 bases, with 13 bases of the junction left unmatched. The DNA for the CDR3 is TGTGCCAGCAGCTATCAGGGGGATAGGGGAAAGTTCTTC. This gives the protein CASSYQGDRGKFF.

The V call is TRBV2, the J call TRBJ2-5, with 8 bases lining up with TRBD1. CDR3 size: 13 residues. CDR1 and CDR2 (germline): SNHLY, FYNNEI. V was pared by 8 bases and J by 5 bases, with 7 bases of the junction left unmatched. The CDR3, as DNA: TGTGCCAGCGGAGGACAGGGTCGGGAGACCCAGTACTTC. It encodes CASGGQGRETQYF.

This chain links TRBV6-1 with TRBJ1-2; tentative D call: TRBD1 (6 bases). Germline CDR1 MNHNS, CDR2 SASEGT. V gave up 3 bases and J gave up 6 bases, with 14 bases separating them. CDR3 length: 14 amino acids. CDR3: CASSEGAGWNGYTF. In DNA, the CDR3 is TGTGCCAGCAGTGAGGGGGCAGGGTGGAATGGCTACACCTTC.

For this clone: Different DNA sequences within this sample yield the same CDR3. V and J are TRBV11-2 and TRBJ1-1; D is ambiguous. This CDR3 contains 13 residues. V lost 2 bases, J lost 1 base, and 5 bases lay in between. Germline CDR1 is SGHAT and CDR2 is FQNNGV. CDR3 sequence reads: CASSLRQNTEAFF. For the CDR3, the DNA is TGTGCCAGCAGCTTACGACAGAACACTGAAGCTTTCTTT. The full variable domain, completed using reference TRBV11-2 and TRBJ1-1, is EAGVAQSPRYKIIEKRQSVAFWCNPISGHATLYWYQQILGQGPKLLIQFQNNGVVDDSQLPKDRFSAERLKGVDSTLKIQPAKLEDSAVYLCASSLRQNTEAFFGQGTRLTVV.

The rearrangement joins TRBV5-4 to TRBJ2-5; the D gene is possibly TRBD2 (6 bases). Germline V lookup: CDR1 SGHNT, CDR2 YYREEE (reference sequence). The CDR3 consists of 15 residues. Trimming pared 0 bases from V and 3 bases from J, leaving 12 bases between. The CDR3 DNA reads as TGTGCCAGCAGCTTGGGGGGAGGAGGTGAAGAGACCCAGTACTTC. Protein product: CASSLGGGGEETQYF.

Of note for this clone: The same CDR3 can be traced to other DNA sequences in this sample. V gene TRBV9 combines with J gene TRBJ1-5, with no clear D. V was pared by 4 bases and J by 0 bases, with 8 bases between. The CDR3 is 14 residues long. Germline-derived CDR1 and CDR2 are SGDLS and YYNGEE. The CDR3 protein is CASSKLGSNQPQHF. CDR3 nucleotide sequence: TGTGCCAGCAGCAAACTGGGTAGCAATCAGCCCCAGCATTTT.

The V gene is TRBV18, the J gene TRBJ2-3; D remains unclear. CDR1 and CDR2 from the germline V gene are KGHSH and LQKENI. The CDR3 covers 15 residues. Trimming cost V 1 base and J 3 bases, with 11 bases left between them. The CDR3 sequence: CASSPRSLRTDTQYF. In DNA form, the CDR3 reads TGTGCCAGCTCACCACGTAGTCTGAGAACAGATACGCAGTATTTT. The complete variable domain, with remaining parts taken from reference TRBV18 and TRBJ2-3, reads NAGVMQNPRHLVRRRGQEARLRCSPMKGHSHVYWYRQLPEEGLKFMVYLQKENIIDESGMPKERFSAEFPKEGPSILRIQQVVRGDSAAYFCASSPRSLRTDTQYFGPGTRLTVL.

This chain joins TRBV2 and TRBJ1-1, with D unresolved. CDR3 length equals 13 residues. Between the trimmed V and J ends, which lost 5 bases and 2 bases, there was a span of 9 bases. Germline values: CDR1 SNHLY, CDR2 FYNNEI. The CDR3 is CASSNQRNTEAFF. The CDR3 coding sequence is TGTGCCAGCAGTAACCAACGAAACACTGAAGCTTTCTTT.

This chain uses TRBV7-6 with TRBJ2-1, with unresolved D. This CDR3 has 16 amino acids. With 1 base removed from V and 1 base from J, the gap between germline ends came to 11 bases. Per the germline V gene, CDR1 is SGHVS and CDR2 is FNYEAQ. In nucleotides, the CDR3 is TGTGCCAGCAGCTTAGTTCCGCTGGGGTCCTACAATGAGCAGTTCTTC. The encoded protein is CASSLVPLGSYNEQFF.

The chain recombines TRBV7-2 with TRBJ2-7; D not certain. The CDR3 has 14 residues. Trimming shortened V by 4 bases and J by 4 bases, and 14 bases separated the two germline ends. CDR1 SGHTA and CDR2 FQGNSA come from the germline V gene. The CDR3: CASSSTLGFYEQYF. CDR3 DNA sequence: TGTGCCAGCAGCTCGACGCTGGGGTTTTACGAGCAGTACTTC. The variable domain in full, with the rest retrieved from reference TRBV7-2 and TRBJ2-7, is GAGVSQSPSNKVTEKGKDVELRCDPISGHTALYWYRQSLGQGLEFLIYFQGNSAPDKSGLPSDRFSAERTGGSVSTLTIQRTQQEDSAVYLCASSSTLGFYEQYFGPGTRLTVT.

V usage is TRBV5-1 and J usage is TRBJ2-3, with 9 bases matching TRBD2. With V trimmed by 0 bases and J by 10 bases, 9 bases remained unmatched. Germline V lookup: CDR1 SGHRS, CDR2 YFSETQ. The CDR3 runs to 15 residues. Here the CDR3 reads CASSLAELAGEAQYF. DNA of the CDR3: TGCGCCAGCAGCTTGGCCGAACTAGCGGGCGAGGCGCAGTATTTT.

V usage is TRBV5-1 and J usage is TRBJ2-3, with D unclear. CDR1 SGHRS and CDR2 YFSETQ come from the germline V gene. The CDR3 length is 14 residues. The V and J ends lost 5 bases and 0 bases respectively, with 10 bases between them. Here the CDR3 DNA reads TGCGCCAGCAGGTCCAGAGCAAGCACAGATACGCAGTATTTT. Its translation is CASRSRASTDTQYF.